The 30 T cell receptor beta chains below all came from one sample that was sequenced in a study of tumor and adjacent non-tumor tissue in lung cancer. A modified ARM-PCR protocol with three rounds of nested PCR amplified TCRbeta. TCRdb reprocessed the multiplex PCR reads with MiXCR, giving one entry per CDR3 protein. The sample lists approximately 68,000 distinct CDR3 sequences, 55% to 85% occurring once. This sample's RNA came from whole unsorted tissue. The sample consisted of lung tumor tissue. Every receptor here comes from a man aged 60 to 75 with non-small cell lung cancer.

This chain connects TRBV7-8 to TRBJ2-5; D remains ambiguous. Germline V gene data show CDR1 as SGHVS and CDR2 as FQNEAQ. V was pared by 1 base and J by 2 bases, with 14 bases between. The CDR3 has 16 amino acids. CDR3 protein: CASSLVMVPLQETQYF. Written as DNA, the CDR3 is TGTGCCAGCAGCTTAGTTATGGTGCCCCTTCAAGAGACCCAGTACTTC.

This clonotype was seen repeatedly, ten times or more. The chain couples TRBV6-1 to TRBJ2-1, with TRBD2 matching 9 bases. The CDR3 consists of 15 residues. V gave up 3 bases and J gave up 5 bases; unmatched junction bases: 5. Germline-derived CDR1 and CDR2 are MNHNS and SASEGT. CDR3 coding DNA: TGTGCCAGCAGTGACGGTCTAGCGGGGCACAATGAGCAGTTCTTC. Translated, it gives CASSDGLAGHNEQFF.

Many counts were recorded for this clonotype. V gene TRBV6-5 combines with J gene TRBJ1-5, with 9 bases matching TRBD1. The CDR3 is made up of 14 amino acids. Germline assignment: CDR1 MNHEY and CDR2 SVGAGI. V shed 6 bases, J shed 3 bases, and the junction held 3 bases outside the gene matches. The CDR3 region is CASRRTGDNQPQHF. CDR3 DNA sequence: TGTGCCAGCAGACGGACAGGGGACAATCAGCCCCAGCATTTT.

This clonotype appeared once. This CDR3 is missing its conserved last phenylalanine or tryptophan, likely due to a read error. The chain carries TRBV12-3 or TRBV12-4 and TRBJ2-1; the match to TRBD2 covers 7 bases. The CDR3 extends over 15 amino acids. CDR3 DNA: TGTGTCAGCAGTTTCCCTCAGCGGGACCACAATGAACAGTTCCCC. It codes for CVSSFPQRDHNEQFP.

As for this clonotype: At one of its ends the junction is not consistent with the germline gene, which may arise from a read error. The gene calls are TRBV6-5 and TRBJ2-5; unclear D gene. The CDR3 has 14 amino acids. CDR1 is MNHEY and CDR2 is SVGAGI in the germline V gene. For the CDR3, the DNA is TGTGCCAGAAGTTACGTTAGTGGGTTTGAGAAACAGTACTTC. This gives the protein CARSYVSGFEKQYF.

Many counts were recorded for this clonotype. J is TRBJ2-3 and V is TRBV28, with TRBD2 as a possible D gene (5 bases). V was clipped by 5 bases and J by 0 bases, with 9 bases between them. In germline, CDR1 is MDHEN, CDR2 SYDVKM. This CDR3 is built from 14 residues. CDR3 DNA: TGTGCCAGCAGTCGGGATTCTAGCACAGATACGCAGTATTTT. Translated, it gives CASSRDSSTDTQYF.

For this clonotype: Because it lacks the conserved phenylalanine or tryptophan at the end, this CDR3 is likely a read error. The chain joins TRBV28 to TRBJ1-2; unclear D gene. Germline loops: CDR1 MDHEN, CDR2 SYDVKM. The CDR3 covers 11 residues. CDR3 loop: CASGTTYGYTL. The CDR3 bases are TGTGCCAGCGGAACGACCTATGGATACACCCTC.

This clonotype was detected ten times or more. The genes are TRBV29-1 and TRBJ2-3, with TRBD2 identical over 10 bases. This CDR3 has 13 residues. With 5 bases clipped from V and 4 bases from J, the junction kept 3 bases outside the gene matches. Germline CDR1 and CDR2: SQVTM and ANQGSEA. The CDR3 coding sequence is TGCAGCGTTCGGACTAGCGGCTCAGATACGCAGTATTTT. Protein product: CSVRTSGSDTQYF.

The chain is built from TRBV5-6 and TRBJ2-7, with 12 positions matching TRBD2. The CDR3 runs 16 residues. CDR1 is SGHDT, CDR2 YYEEEE, per germline. V dropped 8 bases and J dropped 4; count of bases not matched to a gene: 13. The CDR3 protein is CASSLSGTSGLYEQYF. The CDR3 DNA is TGTGCCAGTAGCCTTTCCGGGACTAGCGGGCTTTACGAGCAGTACTTC.

On this clonotype: One end of the junction is discordant with germline, which a read error may explain. This chain connects TRBV20-1 to TRBJ1-5; D ambiguous. In germline, CDR1 is DFQATT, CDR2 SNEGSKA (reference sequence). CDR3 length: 16 amino acids. The CDR3 region has the DNA TGCAGTGCTAGCTCCCCAGTAACCTTTAGCAATCGGCCCCAGCATTTT. It specifies CSASSPVTFSNRPQHF.

Remarks on this clonotype: The junction differs from germline at one of its ends, possibly a read error. V is TRBV10-3 and J is TRBJ2-3, with 10 positions matching TRBD2. The CDR3 runs 14 residues. Germline CDR1 ENHRY, CDR2 SYGVKD. CDR3 coding DNA: TGTGCCATCGGGCTAGCGGGAGTCAAAGATATGCAGTATTTT. Its protein product is CAIGLAGVKDMQYF.

Regarding this clonotype: Germline and junction disagree at one end, which may indicate a read error. The chain is built from TRBV29-1 and TRBJ2-5; D is perhaps TRBD1 (6 bases). The CDR3 has 13 residues. Per the germline V gene, CDR1 is SQVTM and CDR2 is ANQGSEA. CDR3 in amino acids: CSVDVGARETHYF. The CDR3 coding sequence is TGCAGCGTTGATGTGGGGGCCCGTGAGACCCACTACTTC.

This sequence joins TRBV29-1 and TRBJ2-1; D not resolved. V was trimmed by 7 bases and J by 5 bases, leaving 12 bases between them. CDR3 length: 12 amino acids. Germline V gives CDR1 SQVTM, CDR2 ANQGSEA. The CDR3 DNA follows: TGCAGCGCACGATCTAATCACAATGAGCAGTTCTTC. It translates to CSARSNHNEQFF.

The sample holds a few counts of this clonotype. This may come from a read error, since a much larger clone is one base off. The gene calls are TRBV20-1 and TRBJ1-6; D not certain. The germline V gene has CDR1 DFQATT and CDR2 SNEGSKA (reference sequence). This CDR3 region has 11 residues. The CDR3 sequence is CSARVDSSLHF. The CDR3, as DNA: TGCAGTGCCCGAGTAGATTCATCCCTCCACTTT.

About this clonotype: The junction shows a germline mismatch at one end, possibly a read error. The CDR3 spells CSAPGRAQEFLCF. The CDR3 DNA reads as TGCAGTGCCCCGGGACGAGCGCAGGAGTTCCTCTGCTTT. The chain couples TRBV20-1 to TRBJ1-6; tentative D call: TRBD1 (5 bases). The CDR3 is 13 amino acids. Germline lookup yields CDR1 DFQATT and CDR2 SNEGSKA (reference sequence).

This clonotype appeared many times. This sequence joins TRBV10-3 and TRBJ2-1; 7 bases map to TRBD2. Trimming took 7 bases from V and 9 from J; bases not matched to a gene: 9. The CDR3 is made up of 13 amino acids. The germline gives CDR1 ENHRY, CDR2 SYGVKD. The CDR3 protein is CAINAGVAGEQFF. Here the CDR3 DNA reads TGTGCCATCAATGCGGGAGTGGCGGGTGAGCAGTTCTTC.

The chain employs TRBV20-1 and TRBJ1-2, with D perhaps TRBD1 (5 bases). Germline CDR1 reads DFQATT; CDR2 reads SNEGSKA (reference sequence). The CDR3 has 13 residues. CDR3 DNA sequence: TGCAATGTTCGTATAGTTGGGGGAAGCGGCTACACCTTC. Protein: CNVRIVGGSGYTF.

Details on this clonotype: A much larger clone is a single base away; this may be a read error. The genes are TRBV28 and TRBJ2-3, with a weak D call TRBD2 (5 bases). The V and J ends lost 0 bases and 6 bases respectively, with 10 bases between them. CDR3 length equals 14 residues. CDR1 MDHEN and CDR2 SYDVKM come from the germline V gene. The CDR3 DNA follows: TGTGCCAGCAGTTTATGGGGGAGAAGGGATACGCAGTATTTT. Translating it yields CASSLWGRRDTQYF.

As for this clonotype: The junction departs from germline at one end; a sequencing error may be responsible. V is TRBV20-1 and J is TRBJ2-2; tentatively, D is TRBD2 (8 bases). The CDR3 is made up of 15 amino acids. Germline lookup yields CDR1 DFQATT and CDR2 SNEGSKA (reference sequence). The CDR3 nucleotides are TGCAGTGCTACCCGCGGACAGGAACTTAGCGGGGAGCTGTCTTTT. This sequence encodes CSATRGQELSGELSF.

This chain uses TRBV11-3 with TRBJ2-1; TRBD2 matches 10 bases. V lost 5 bases to trimming and J lost 8 bases; unmatched junction nucleotides: 12. Germline V gene data show CDR1 as SGHNT and CDR2 as YENEEA. The CDR3 length is 16 residues. The CDR3 DNA reads as TGTGCCAGCAGCCTCAACCAACTAGCGGGGTCAGATGAGCAGTTCTTC. This sequence encodes CASSLNQLAGSDEQFF.

In regard to this clonotype: An end of the junction does not agree with germline; a read error may underlie this. This chain uses TRBV28 with TRBJ1-5; 9 bases align to TRBD1. Germline V gene sequence: CDR1 MDHEN, CDR2 SYDVKM. CDR3 length: 17 residues. In DNA form, the CDR3 reads TGTACCAGCAGAAATCACCGGGACAGGGCGGGCAATCAGCCCCAGCATTTT. Protein sequence: CTSRNHRDRAGNQPQHF.

Turning to this clonotype: Compared with germline, one end of the junction differs, possibly owing to a read error. V and J are TRBV5-1 and TRBJ1-1; D unresolved. This CDR3 has 16 amino acids. The germline CDR1 and CDR2 sequences are SGHRS and YFSETQ. For the CDR3, the DNA is TGTGCCAGCAGCTTGGCTATGGGCCCTAGTAACATTGAAGCTTTCTTT. Protein product: CASSLAMGPSNIEAFF.

Details on this clonotype: One end of the junction is discordant with germline, which a read error may explain. The V and J genes are TRBV20-1 and TRBJ2-3; perhaps D is TRBD1 or TRBD2 (5 bases each). Germline CDR1 reads DFQATT; CDR2 reads SNEGSKA (reference sequence). The CDR3 extends over 16 amino acids. The CDR3 sequence is CSARDLFGARTDTQLF. The CDR3 nucleotides read TGCAGTGCTAGAGATTTGTTCGGGGCTCGCACAGATACGCAGTTATTT.

This clonotype was observed once. The conserved final phenylalanine or tryptophan is absent from the CDR3, which likely points to a read error. The genes are TRBV11-3 and TRBJ2-3; D remains ambiguous. The V gene's germline CDR1 is SGHNT and CDR2 YENEEA. V was clipped by 1 base and J by 6 bases, with 8 bases between them. There are 13 residues in the CDR3. The CDR3 DNA reads TGTGCCAGCAGCTTAGCCCCCCAGGATACGCAGTATTTG. Its translation: CASSLAPQDTQYL.

A remark on this clonotype: Possible read error: a much larger clone is one base away. This is likely a read error, given that the CDR3 carries no conserved phenylalanine or tryptophan at its end. This chain joins TRBV24-1 and TRBJ2-3; D not certain. The CDR3 has 14 amino acids. Trimming took off 0 bases at V and 7 bases at J, with 10 bases between the two ends. Per the germline V gene, CDR1 is KGHDR and CDR2 is SFDVKD. CDR3 DNA: TGTGCCACCAGTGATTTGCCCAGAACTAATACGCAGTATTCT. Residues: CATSDLPRTNTQYS.

This clonotype was seen a handful of times. A read error is possible here, since a much larger clone lies one base away. The rearrangement joins TRBV6-5 to TRBJ1-5, with D perhaps matching TRBD1 (5 bases). Germline CDR1 reads MNHEY; CDR2 reads SVGAGI. The CDR3 covers 14 residues. V gave up 2 bases and J gave up 6 bases, with 11 bases separating them. The CDR3: CASSYVGEGQPQHF. For the CDR3, the DNA is TGTGCCAGCAGTTACGTAGGGGAGGGTCAGCCCCAGCATTTT.

Comment on this clonotype: A junction boundary mismatches the germline segment, possibly from a read error. V and J are TRBV29-1 and TRBJ2-5; D might be TRBD2 (6 bases). The germline CDR1 and CDR2 sequences are SQVTM and ANQGSEA. This CDR3 is 11 amino acids long. CDR3 amino acids: CSVGDRETEYF. In nucleotides, the CDR3 is TGCAGCGTTGGAGATCGGGAGACCGAGTACTTC.

Turning to this clonotype: At one boundary the junction diverges from the germline segment, which might be a read error. V and J are TRBV20-1 and TRBJ2-5; possible D gene TRBD2, 5 bases. Per the germline V gene, CDR1 is DFQATT and CDR2 is SNEGSKA (reference sequence). The CDR3 runs 10 residues. DNA of the CDR3: TGCAGTGTAGGAAGGGAGACTCAGTACTTC. Translation gives CSVGRETQYF.

To note about this clonotype: No conserved phenylalanine or tryptophan ends this CDR3, so it is likely a read error. This chain uses TRBV11-3 with TRBJ2-2; D is undetermined. CDR3 length equals 14 residues. Germline V gives CDR1 SGHNT, CDR2 YENEEA. The CDR3 DNA reads TGTGCCTGCAGCTTAGATGTCGATACCGGGGAGCTGTTTATT. Translated, it gives CACSLDVDTGELFI.

On this clonotype: It is likely a read error, because the conserved phenylalanine at the end of the CDR3 is missing. This chain connects TRBV6-1 to TRBJ2-1, with D tentatively TRBD2 (8 bases). This CDR3 contains 15 residues. Germline lookup yields CDR1 MNHNS and CDR2 SASEGT. Here the CDR3 reads CVSSATSARGNEQFI. As DNA, the CDR3 is TGTGTCAGCAGTGCGACTAGCGCCAGGGGGAATGAGCAGTTCATC.